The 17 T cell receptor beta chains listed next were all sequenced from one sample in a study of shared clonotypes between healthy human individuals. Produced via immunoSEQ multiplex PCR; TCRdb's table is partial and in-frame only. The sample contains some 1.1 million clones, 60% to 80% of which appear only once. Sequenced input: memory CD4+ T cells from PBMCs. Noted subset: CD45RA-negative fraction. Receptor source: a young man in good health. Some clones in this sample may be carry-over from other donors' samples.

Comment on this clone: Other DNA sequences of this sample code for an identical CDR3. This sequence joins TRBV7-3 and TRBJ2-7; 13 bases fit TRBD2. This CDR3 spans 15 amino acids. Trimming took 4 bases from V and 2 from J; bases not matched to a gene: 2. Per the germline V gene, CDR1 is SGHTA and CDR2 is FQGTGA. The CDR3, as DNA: TGTGCCAGCAGCTCTGGACTAGCGGGAGCCTACGAGCAGTACTTC. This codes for CASSSGLAGAYEQYF.

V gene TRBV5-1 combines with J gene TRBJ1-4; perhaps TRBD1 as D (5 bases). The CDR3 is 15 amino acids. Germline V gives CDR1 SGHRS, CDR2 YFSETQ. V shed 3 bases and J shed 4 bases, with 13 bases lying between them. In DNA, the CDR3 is TGCGCCAGCAGCTCCCAGGGTCTCGGTAATGAAAAACTGTTTTTT. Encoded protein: CASSSQGLGNEKLFF.

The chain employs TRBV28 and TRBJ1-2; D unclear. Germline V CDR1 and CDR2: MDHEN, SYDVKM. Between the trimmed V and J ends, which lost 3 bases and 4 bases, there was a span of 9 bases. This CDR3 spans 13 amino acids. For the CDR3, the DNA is TGTGCCAGCAGTTTGAACACGCCCTATGGCTACACCTTC. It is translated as CASSLNTPYGYTF.

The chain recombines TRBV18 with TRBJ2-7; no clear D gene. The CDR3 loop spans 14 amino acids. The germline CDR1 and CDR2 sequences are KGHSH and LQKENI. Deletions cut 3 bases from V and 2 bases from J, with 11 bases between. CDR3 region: CASSPNHGAYEQYF. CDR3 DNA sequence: TGTGCCAGCTCACCTAATCACGGAGCCTACGAGCAGTACTTC.

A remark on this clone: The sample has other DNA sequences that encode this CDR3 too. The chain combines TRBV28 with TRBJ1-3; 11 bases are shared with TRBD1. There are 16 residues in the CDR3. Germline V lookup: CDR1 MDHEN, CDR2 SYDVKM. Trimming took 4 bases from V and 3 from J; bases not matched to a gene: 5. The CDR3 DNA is TGTGCCAGCAGTTCCTTCGGGACAGGGGGTGGAAACACCATATATTTT. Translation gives CASSSFGTGGGNTIYF.

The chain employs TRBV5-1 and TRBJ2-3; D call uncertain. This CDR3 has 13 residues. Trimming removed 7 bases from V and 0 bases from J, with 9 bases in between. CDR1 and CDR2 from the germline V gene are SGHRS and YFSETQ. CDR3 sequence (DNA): TGCGCCAGCCGTTATGAAAGCACAGATACGCAGTATTTT. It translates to CASRYESTDTQYF.

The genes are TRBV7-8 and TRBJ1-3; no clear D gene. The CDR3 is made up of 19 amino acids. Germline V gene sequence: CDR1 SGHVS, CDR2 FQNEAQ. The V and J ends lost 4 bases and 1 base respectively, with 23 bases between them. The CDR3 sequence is CASSSSLGPLRQSGNTIYF. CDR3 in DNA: TGTGCCAGCAGCTCCTCGCTAGGACCGCTTCGCCAATCTGGAAACACCATATATTTT.

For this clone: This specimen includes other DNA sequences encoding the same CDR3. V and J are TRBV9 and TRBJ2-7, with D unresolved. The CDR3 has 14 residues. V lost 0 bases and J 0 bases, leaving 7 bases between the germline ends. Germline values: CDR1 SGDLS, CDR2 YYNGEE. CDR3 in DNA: TGTGCCAGCAGCGTAGGGGCGTTCTCCTACGAGCAGTACTTC. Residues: CASSVGAFSYEQYF.

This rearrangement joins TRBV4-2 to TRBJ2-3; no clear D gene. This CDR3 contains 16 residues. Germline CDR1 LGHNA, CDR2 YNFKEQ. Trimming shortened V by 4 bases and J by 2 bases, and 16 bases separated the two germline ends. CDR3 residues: CASSRSGFTTTDTQYF. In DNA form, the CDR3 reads TGTGCCAGCAGCCGATCCGGGTTTACCACCACAGATACGCAGTATTTT.

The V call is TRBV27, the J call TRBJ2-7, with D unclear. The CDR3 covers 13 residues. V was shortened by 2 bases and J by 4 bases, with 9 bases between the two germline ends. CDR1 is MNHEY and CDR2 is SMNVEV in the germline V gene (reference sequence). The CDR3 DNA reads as TGTGCCAGCAGTTTAACGGCGCTATACGAGCAGTACTTC. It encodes CASSLTALYEQYF.

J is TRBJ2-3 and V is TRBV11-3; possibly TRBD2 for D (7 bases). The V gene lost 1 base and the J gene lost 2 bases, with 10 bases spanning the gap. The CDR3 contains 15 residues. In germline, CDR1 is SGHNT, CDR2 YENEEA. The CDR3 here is CASSLGGGVTDTQYF. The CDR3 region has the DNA TGTGCCAGCAGCTTAGGGGGGGGCGTCACAGATACGCAGTATTTT. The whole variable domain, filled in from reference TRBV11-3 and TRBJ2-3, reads EAGVVQSPRYKIIEKKQPVAFWCNPISGHNTLYWYLQNLGQGPELLIRYENEEAVDDSQLPKDRFSAERLKGVDSTLKIQPAELGDSAVYLCASSLGGGVTDTQYFGPGTRLTVL.

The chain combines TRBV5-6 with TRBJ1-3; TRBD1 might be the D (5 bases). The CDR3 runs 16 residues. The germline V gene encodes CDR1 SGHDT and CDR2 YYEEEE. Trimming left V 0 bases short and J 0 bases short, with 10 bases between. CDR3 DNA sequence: TGTGCCAGCAGCTTGGAGGGGAGCCCCTCTGGAAACACCATATATTTT. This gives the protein CASSLEGSPSGNTIYF.

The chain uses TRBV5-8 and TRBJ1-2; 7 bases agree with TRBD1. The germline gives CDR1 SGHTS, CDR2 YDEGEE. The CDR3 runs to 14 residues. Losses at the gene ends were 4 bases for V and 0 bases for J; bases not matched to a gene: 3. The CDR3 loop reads CASSPRGTNYGYTF. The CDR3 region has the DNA TGTGCCAGCAGCCCCAGGGGGACTAACTATGGCTACACCTTC.

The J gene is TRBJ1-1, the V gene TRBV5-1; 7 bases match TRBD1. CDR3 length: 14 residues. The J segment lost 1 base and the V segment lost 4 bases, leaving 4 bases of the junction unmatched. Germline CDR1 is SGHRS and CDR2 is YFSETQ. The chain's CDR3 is CASSADRANTEAFF. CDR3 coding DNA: TGCGCCAGCAGCGCCGACAGGGCGAACACTGAAGCTTTCTTT.

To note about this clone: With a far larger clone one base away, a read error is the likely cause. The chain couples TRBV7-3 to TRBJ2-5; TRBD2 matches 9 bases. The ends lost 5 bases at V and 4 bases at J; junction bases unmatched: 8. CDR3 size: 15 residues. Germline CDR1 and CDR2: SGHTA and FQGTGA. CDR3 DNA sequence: TGTGCCAGCAGCCTCTATCCTAGCGGGATAGAGACCCAGTACTTC. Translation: CASSLYPSGIETQYF.

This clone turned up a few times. CDR3 coding DNA: TGTGCCAGCAGCTTGATCTCGACAATAGCGGAGACCCAGTACTTC. Its translation is CASSLISTIAETQYF. The rearrangement joins TRBV5-6 to TRBJ2-5; possible D gene TRBD2, 5 bases. The CDR3 sequence is 15 residues long. Trimming pared 1 base from V and 5 bases from J, leaving 15 bases between. The V gene's germline CDR1 is SGHDT and CDR2 YYEEEE. Using reference TRBV5-6 and TRBJ2-5 for the parts outside the CDR3, the full variable domain is DAGVTQSPTHLIKTRGQQVTLRCSPKSGHDTVSWYQQALGQGPQFIFQYYEEEERQRGNFPDRFSGHQFPNYSSELNVNALLLGDSALYLCASSLISTIAETQYFGPGTRLLVL.

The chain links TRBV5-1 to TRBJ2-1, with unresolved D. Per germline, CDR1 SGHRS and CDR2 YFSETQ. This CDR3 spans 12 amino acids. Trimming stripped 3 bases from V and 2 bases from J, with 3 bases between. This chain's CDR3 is CASSSTYNEQFF. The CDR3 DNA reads TGCGCCAGCAGCTCTACCTACAATGAGCAGTTCTTC.